This T cell receptor (beta chain) stems from a study of T cell responses to AZD1222 COVID-19 vaccine. Findings and limits, study-wide: Spike-specific TCR breadth rose after two AZD1222 doses, and depth rose as well. All repertoire sampling was performed exclusively after the peak T cell response.

Germline CDR1 reads MNHEY; CDR2 reads SVGAGI. Between the trimmed V and J ends, which lost 6 bases and 4 bases, there was a span of 9 bases. The CDR3 length is 12 residues. This table comes from immunoSEQ multiplex PCR, and its TCRdb copy is limited to in-frame clones, with some not included. Of 150,000 to 200,000 clones in the sample, 90% to 95% were seen once. About this clone itself: No antigen is known for it.

The source was peripheral blood, collected 28 days after the second AZD1222 dose. The gene calls are TRBV6-5 and TRBJ1-2; no clear D gene. This sequence originates from an adult who received the AZD1222 COVID-19 vaccine. The CDR3 here is CASSLNLYGYTF. CDR3 bases: TGTGCCAGCAGCCTAAACCTCTATGGCTACACCTTC.